This T cell receptor (beta chain) derives from a study of blood T cells in healthy people across ages. With regard to this clonotype: Its specificity is not known.

CDR1 and CDR2 from the germline V gene are MNHNY and SVGAGI (reference sequence). This CDR3 has 15 residues. General observations from the study: The long-lived group displayed more naive CD4+ cells, plus higher diversity, than the aged donors did. Per million T cells, the diversity of TCR beta decreased roughly linearly as age advanced.

Total RNA amounts of at least 5 micrograms were extracted per sample. Sample-barcoded 5' priming and a J-beta primer mix drove a second PCR of 7 to 11 cycles. Researchers report that a template-switch adaptor with 12 random nucleotides tagged each cDNA molecule. TCRdb used MiXCR to reprocess the 5' RACE reads, holding one entry per CDR3 protein. The repertoire holds roughly 800,000 distinct CDR3 sequences, with roughly 50% as singletons. The TCR sequence derives from a man aged 25 to 40 in good health. The sample was blood. This chain joins TRBV6-6 and TRBJ2-4; a weak D match, TRBD1 (5 bases). The J call could be wrong; TRBJ2-7 is a better fit for the DNA end. CDR3 DNA sequence: TGTGCCAGCAGTTACCCAGCCAGGGAAGGATACGAGCAGTACTTC. It translates to CASSYPAREGYEQYF.